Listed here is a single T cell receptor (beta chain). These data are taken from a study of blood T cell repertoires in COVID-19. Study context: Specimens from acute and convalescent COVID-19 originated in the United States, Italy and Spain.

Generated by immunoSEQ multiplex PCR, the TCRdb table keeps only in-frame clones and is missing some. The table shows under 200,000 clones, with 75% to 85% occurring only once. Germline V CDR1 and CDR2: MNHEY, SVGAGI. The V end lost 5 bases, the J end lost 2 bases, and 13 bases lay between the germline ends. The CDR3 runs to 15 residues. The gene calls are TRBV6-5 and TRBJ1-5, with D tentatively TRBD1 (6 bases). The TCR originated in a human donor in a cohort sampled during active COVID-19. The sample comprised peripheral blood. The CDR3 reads CASSPQGGGNQPQHF. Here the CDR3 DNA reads TGTGCCAGCAGTCCACAGGGAGGGGGCAATCAGCCCCAGCATTTT.